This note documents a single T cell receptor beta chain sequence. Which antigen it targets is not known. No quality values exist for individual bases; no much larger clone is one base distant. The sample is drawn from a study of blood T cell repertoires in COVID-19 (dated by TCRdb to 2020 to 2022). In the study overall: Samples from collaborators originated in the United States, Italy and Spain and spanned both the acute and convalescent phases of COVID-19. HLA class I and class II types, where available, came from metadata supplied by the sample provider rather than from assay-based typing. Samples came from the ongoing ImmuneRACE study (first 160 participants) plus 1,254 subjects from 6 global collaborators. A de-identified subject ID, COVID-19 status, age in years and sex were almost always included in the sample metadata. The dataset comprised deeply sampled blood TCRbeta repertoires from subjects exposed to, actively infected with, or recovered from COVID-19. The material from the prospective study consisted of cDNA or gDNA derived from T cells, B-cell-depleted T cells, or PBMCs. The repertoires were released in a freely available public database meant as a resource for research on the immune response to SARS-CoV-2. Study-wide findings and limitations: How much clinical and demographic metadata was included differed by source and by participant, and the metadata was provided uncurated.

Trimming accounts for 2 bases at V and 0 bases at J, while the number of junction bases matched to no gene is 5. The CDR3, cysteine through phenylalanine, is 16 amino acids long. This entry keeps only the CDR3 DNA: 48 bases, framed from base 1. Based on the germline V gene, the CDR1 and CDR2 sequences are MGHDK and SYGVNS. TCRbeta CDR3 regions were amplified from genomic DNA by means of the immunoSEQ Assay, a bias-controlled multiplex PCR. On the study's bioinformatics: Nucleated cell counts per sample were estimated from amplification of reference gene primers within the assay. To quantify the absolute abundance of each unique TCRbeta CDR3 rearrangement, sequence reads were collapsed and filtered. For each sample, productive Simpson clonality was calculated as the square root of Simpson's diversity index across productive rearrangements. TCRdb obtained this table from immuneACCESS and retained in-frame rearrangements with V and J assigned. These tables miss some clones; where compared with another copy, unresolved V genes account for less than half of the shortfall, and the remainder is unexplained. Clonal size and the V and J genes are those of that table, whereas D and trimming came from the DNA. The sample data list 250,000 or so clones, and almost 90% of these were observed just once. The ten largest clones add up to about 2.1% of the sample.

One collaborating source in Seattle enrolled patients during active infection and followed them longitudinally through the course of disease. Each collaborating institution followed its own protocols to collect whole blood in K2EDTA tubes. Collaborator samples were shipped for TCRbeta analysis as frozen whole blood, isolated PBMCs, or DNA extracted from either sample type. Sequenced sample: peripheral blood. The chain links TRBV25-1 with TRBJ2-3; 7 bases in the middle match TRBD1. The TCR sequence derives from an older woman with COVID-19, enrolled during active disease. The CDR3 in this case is CASSETGTVSTDTQYF. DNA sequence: TGTGCCAGCAGTGAAACCGGGACAGTAAGCACAGATACGCAGTATTTT.